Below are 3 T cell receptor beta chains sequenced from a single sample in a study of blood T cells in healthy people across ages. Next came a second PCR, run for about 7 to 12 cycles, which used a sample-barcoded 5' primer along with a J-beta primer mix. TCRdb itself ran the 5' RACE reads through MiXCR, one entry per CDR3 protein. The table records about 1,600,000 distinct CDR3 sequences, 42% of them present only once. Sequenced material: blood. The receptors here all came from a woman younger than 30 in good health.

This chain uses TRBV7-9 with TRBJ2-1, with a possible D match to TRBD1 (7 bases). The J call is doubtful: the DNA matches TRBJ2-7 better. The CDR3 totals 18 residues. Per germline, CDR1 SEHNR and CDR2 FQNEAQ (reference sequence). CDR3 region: CASSSLGAGGLSYNEQYF. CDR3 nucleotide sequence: TGTGCCAGCAGCTCCCTTGGGGCAGGGGGGCTTTCCTACAATGAGCAGTACTTC.

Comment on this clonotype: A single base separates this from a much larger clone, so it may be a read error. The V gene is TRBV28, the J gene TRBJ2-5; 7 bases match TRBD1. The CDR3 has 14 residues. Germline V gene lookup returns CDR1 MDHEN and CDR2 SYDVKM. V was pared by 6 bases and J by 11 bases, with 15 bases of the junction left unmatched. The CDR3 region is CASRHRQGPYKQYF. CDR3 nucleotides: TGTGCCAGCAGGCATAGACAGGGACCGTACAAGCAGTACTTC.

The CDR3 loop reads CSARDTGIGELFF. The CDR3 region has the DNA TGCAGTGCTAGAGACACAGGGATCGGGGAGCTGTTTTTT. The chain combines TRBV20-1 with TRBJ2-2, with D perhaps TRBD1 (6 bases). V gave up 0 bases and J gave up 7 bases, with 9 bases separating them. Germline V gene lookup returns CDR1 DFQATT and CDR2 SNEGSKA (reference sequence). The CDR3 runs to 13 residues.